This paragraph reports one T cell receptor (beta chain). Other DNA variants within this sample encode the same CDR3. Sequencing was performed with immunoSEQ multiplex PCR; in TCRdb, only in-frame clones are kept and a portion is missing. The sample lists 200,000 to 300,000 clones; roughly 84% were seen once. V shed 5 bases, J shed 4 bases, and the junction held 4 bases outside the gene matches. The germline CDR1 and CDR2 sequences are ENHRY and SYGVKD. This CDR3 is built from 15 residues. This entry is derived from a study of blood T cell repertoires in COVID-19. Specimen: peripheral blood. The sequence came from a middle-aged man with acute or convalescent COVID-19. This chain joins TRBV10-3 and TRBJ1-5; 11 bases agree with TRBD1. The CDR3 DNA reads TGTGCCATCAGTAGGACAGGGGGCGAAAATCAGCCCCAGCATTTT. This encodes CAISRTGGENQPQHF.